A single sample is the source of the 10 T cell receptor beta chains below, sequenced in a study of low-dose radiotherapy and immunotherapy resistance in tumors. First-strand cDNA used TRAV- and TRBV-specific primers, covering alpha and beta chains. TCRs were put through around 20 PCR cycles of amplification with Phusion. A constant-region primer and the V-primer adapter served as the primer pair. One entry per CDR3 protein, called by TCRdb with MiXCR from the reads. The table records 95,000 to 100,000 distinct CDR3 sequences, around 21% of them present only once. Noted time point: after trial treatment. Treatment described: LDRT plus nivolumab, ipilimumab, low-dose cyclophosphamide and aspirin (RACIN trial). Source: PBMCs, taken after low-dose radiotherapy plus immunotherapy. Every receptor here comes from a male donor with prostate cancer.

This clonotype was counted ten times or more. The gene calls are TRBV19 and TRBJ1-1; 9 bases are a match to TRBD1. CDR3 length: 16 residues. The germline CDR1 and CDR2 sequences are LNHDA and SQIVND (reference sequence). V lost 1 base, J lost 1 base, and 4 bases stayed unmatched. The CDR3 loop is CASSIGWDRENTEAFF. As DNA, the CDR3 is TGTGCCAGTAGTATAGGGTGGGACAGGGAGAACACTGAAGCTTTCTTT.

This clonotype appeared many times. The V gene is TRBV20-1, the J gene TRBJ1-6; D unclear. The CDR3 has 14 amino acids. Per the germline V gene, CDR1 is DFQATT and CDR2 is SNEGSKA (reference sequence). The V and J ends lost 0 bases and 9 bases respectively, with 12 bases between them. The CDR3 DNA is TGCAGTGCTAGAGATCTTGGAAGTAGTTCACCCCTCCACTTT. Amino acid sequence: CSARDLGSSSPLHF.

This clonotype was observed many times. The chain joins TRBV5-1 to TRBJ2-3; 9 bases match TRBD2. Looked up from germline, CDR1 is SGHRS and CDR2 is YFSETQ. The trim removed 7 bases at V and 0 bases at J, leaving 6 bases unmatched. This CDR3 region has 15 residues. CDR3 loop: CASGSGGMSTDTQYF. The CDR3 DNA reads TGCGCCAGCGGGAGCGGGGGGATGAGCACAGATACGCAGTATTTT.

The chain couples TRBV12-3 or TRBV12-4 to TRBJ2-7, with D perhaps TRBD2 (6 bases). The CDR3 has 15 amino acids. Deletions cut 3 bases from V and 3 bases from J, with 15 bases between. Here the CDR3 DNA reads TGTGCCAGCAGTTTTATAACCGGGACTGACTACGAGCAGTACTTC. This sequence encodes CASSFITGTDYEQYF.

This clonotype occurred many times. V and J are TRBV4-2 and TRBJ2-2; TRBD2 aligns across 11 bases. The CDR3 loop spans 18 amino acids. The germline gives CDR1 LGHNA, CDR2 YNFKEQ. The V gene end was trimmed by 0 bases and the J gene end by 5 bases; junction bases not matched to a gene: 8. The CDR3 bases are TGTGCCAGCAGCCAAGAGGGGAGACTAGCGGGGCGAACCGGGGAGCTGTTTTTT. It translates to CASSQEGRLAGRTGELFF.

This clonotype was detected ten times or more. The chain employs TRBV13 and TRBJ1-2; D not resolved. This CDR3 is 12 amino acids long. V was trimmed by 5 bases and J by 2 bases, leaving 6 bases between them. Looked up from germline, CDR1 is PRHDT and CDR2 is FYEKMQ (reference sequence). CDR3 region: CASSGRNYGYTF. CDR3 DNA: TGTGCCAGCAGCGGTCGGAACTATGGCTACACCTTC.

This clonotype has at least ten counts. V and J are TRBV5-1 and TRBJ1-2, with D tentatively TRBD1 (5 bases). Germline assignment: CDR1 SGHRS and CDR2 YFSETQ. The CDR3 has 13 amino acids. Between the trimmed V and J ends, which lost 2 bases and 5 bases, there was a span of 10 bases. CDR3 residues: CASSFLGEYGYTF. CDR3 bases: TGCGCCAGCAGCTTTCTAGGGGAATATGGCTACACCTTC.

The chain carries TRBV5-1 and TRBJ2-1; 7 nucleotides match TRBD2. The CDR3 has 14 residues. The V and J ends lost 4 bases and 5 bases, in that order; junction bases with no gene match: 6. The germline CDR1 and CDR2 sequences are SGHRS and YFSETQ. The CDR3 DNA sequence: TGCGCCAGCAGCACGGGACTACCCGACAATGAGCAGTTCTTC. It translates to CASSTGLPDNEQFF.

This clonotype is medium-sized. The chain carries TRBV2 and TRBJ2-4, with 8 bases matching TRBD2. This CDR3 is built from 16 residues. V trimming: 8 bases; J trimming: 8 bases; junction bases outside the gene matches: 17. The germline CDR1 and CDR2 sequences are SNHLY and FYNNEI. The CDR3 nucleotides read TGTGCCAGCCGGACTAGCTCTGACCTCGGAGACGACATTCAGTACTTC. It yields the protein CASRTSSDLGDDIQYF.

In this sample, this clonotype turned up many times. The gene calls are TRBV5-4 and TRBJ2-1; D not certain. Trimming stripped 0 bases from V and 0 bases from J, with 16 bases between. CDR1 is SGHNT, CDR2 YYREEE, per germline (reference sequence). The CDR3 totals 18 residues. This CDR3 reads CASSLAAPAMSSYNEQFF. DNA for the CDR3: TGTGCCAGCAGCTTGGCGGCACCAGCGATGAGCTCCTACAATGAGCAGTTCTTC.